These 23 T cell receptor beta chains were all obtained from the same sample, sequenced in a study of OX40 agonist ivuxolimab in advanced cancers. Measured with immunoSEQ multiplex PCR; TCRdb has only the in-frame clones, and not every one. The profile shows about 54,000 clones, roughly 86% of them singletons. Sequences were derived from CD4+ or CD8+ T cells sorted from blood, sampled in a trial of the OX40 agonist ivuxolimab. The receptor set was obtained from an adult with an advanced solid tumor such as melanoma, head and neck, liver or kidney cancer.

The chain is built from TRBV9 and TRBJ2-5, with TRBD2 identical over 11 bases. Per the germline V gene, CDR1 is SGDLS and CDR2 is YYNGEE. V lost 4 bases, J lost 5 bases, and 4 bases stayed unmatched. CDR3 length equals 14 residues. DNA of the CDR3: TGTGCCAGCAGCTTAGCGGGAGGGTATGAGACCCAGTACTTC. Encoded protein: CASSLAGGYETQYF.

The V gene is TRBV27, the J gene TRBJ2-3; 11 bases fit TRBD2. CDR3 length: 20 amino acids. The V gene end was trimmed by 0 bases and the J gene end by 4 bases; junction bases not matched to a gene: 15. Looked up from germline, CDR1 is MNHEY and CDR2 is SMNVEV (reference sequence). In nucleotides, the CDR3 is TGTGCCAGCAGTTTATCGAGAGGGCTAGCGGGAGGTCGGGAGCCAGATACGCAGTATTTT. Translated, it gives CASSLSRGLAGGREPDTQYF.

This chain connects TRBV6-1 to TRBJ2-5; 7 bases fit TRBD2. Trimming took 2 bases from V and 5 from J; bases not matched to a gene: 20. The CDR3 runs 19 residues. Per germline, CDR1 MNHNS and CDR2 SASEGT. Written as DNA, the CDR3 is TGTGCCAGCAGTGAATGGGGCGGGAGTATTTTTAGCGTGGCCGAGACCCAGTACTTC. Translated: CASSEWGGSIFSVAETQYF.

This clone has a single count. The chain links TRBV7-8 to TRBJ2-7; D is possibly TRBD2 (5 bases). Trimming left V 5 bases short and J 6 bases short, with 17 bases between. Germline assignment: CDR1 SGHVS and CDR2 FQNEAQ. The CDR3 runs to 14 residues. The CDR3 coding sequence is TGTGCCAGCAGCAGCCGGGCCCGAGGAGGCGAGCAGTACTTC. Its translation: CASSSRARGGEQYF.

The V call is TRBV9, the J call TRBJ2-2, with D hard to call. This CDR3 comprises 14 residues. Deletions cut 0 bases from V and 5 bases from J, with 8 bases between. CDR1 and CDR2 from the germline V gene are SGDLS and YYNGEE. CDR3 sequence (DNA): TGTGCCAGCAGCGTAGCTACTAAAACCGGGGAGCTGTTTTTT. Its protein product is CASSVATKTGELFF. Full variable domain (outside the CDR3, taken from reference TRBV9 and TRBJ2-2): DSGVTQTPKHLITATGQRVTLRCSPRSGDLSVYWYQQSLDQGLQFLIQYYNGEERAKGNILERFSAQQFPDLHSELNLSSLELGDSALYFCASSVATKTGELFFGEGSRLTVL.

The gene calls are TRBV2 and TRBJ2-2, with D perhaps matching TRBD2 (6 bases). This CDR3 is built from 16 residues. V lost 3 bases to trimming and J lost 4 bases, with 15 bases between them. The germline CDR1 and CDR2 sequences are SNHLY and FYNNEI. CDR3 loop: CASSDLRGSITGELFF. DNA for the CDR3: TGTGCCAGCAGTGATCTCCGGGGGTCGATCACCGGGGAGCTGTTTTTT.

The chain joins TRBV27 to TRBJ2-4; perhaps TRBD2 as D (6 bases). Germline V CDR1 and CDR2: MNHEY, SMNVEV (reference sequence). V was clipped by 3 bases and J by 0 bases, with 12 bases between them. The CDR3 spans 16 residues. CDR3 bases: TGTGCCAGCAGTTTTCTGGTGGGACTAGCCAAAAACATTCAGTACTTC. Translated, it gives CASSFLVGLAKNIQYF.

This chain links TRBV11-3 with TRBJ2-2; D not resolved. CDR3 size: 14 residues. Looked up from germline, CDR1 is SGHNT and CDR2 is YENEEA. V was trimmed by 6 bases and J by 1 base, leaving 9 bases between them. This CDR3 is CASRADLNTGELFF. CDR3 coding DNA: TGTGCCAGCAGGGCGGACCTGAACACCGGGGAGCTGTTTTTT.

V usage is TRBV23-1 and J usage is TRBJ2-7; TRBD2 matches at 7 bases. TRBV23-1 is flagged as an ORF with uncertain function. V lost 3 bases and J lost 2; bases outside the gene matches: 7. This CDR3 has 15 residues. CDR3 region: CASSQPALATYEQYF. The CDR3 bases are TGCGCCAGCAGTCAGCCCGCACTAGCGACCTACGAGCAGTACTTC.

The chain couples TRBV10-3 to TRBJ2-1; perhaps TRBD1 as D (6 bases). CDR3 length: 14 residues. From germline, CDR1 is ENHRY and CDR2 SYGVKD. Trimming took off 5 bases at V and 7 bases at J, with 15 bases between the two ends. CDR3 nucleotide sequence: TGTGCCATCAGTACGGGTACAACAGGGAATGAGCAGTTCTTC. This gives the protein CAISTGTTGNEQFF.

The chain carries TRBV7-2 and TRBJ2-5; no clear D gene. Germline loops: CDR1 SGHTA, CDR2 FQGNSA. The germline V and J ends were trimmed by 4 bases and 1 base, with 7 bases remaining between them. This CDR3 is 13 amino acids long. For the CDR3, the DNA is TGTGCCAGCAGCTCTAGGATCCAAGAGACCCAGTACTTC. Its translation: CASSSRIQETQYF.

The chain employs TRBV7-2 and TRBJ1-1, with D maybe TRBD1 (6 bases). V lost 1 base and J lost 6, with 15 bases in between. CDR1 and CDR2 from the germline V gene are SGHTA and FQGNSA. The CDR3 has 15 amino acids. The CDR3 sequence: CASSLVGGEMAEAFF. The CDR3 DNA reads as TGTGCCAGCAGCTTAGTGGGGGGCGAGATGGCTGAAGCTTTCTTT.

The J gene is TRBJ2-1, the V gene TRBV11-2, with D perhaps matching TRBD2 (7 bases). The CDR3 sequence is 18 residues long. V dropped 4 bases and J dropped 2 bases, with 21 bases sitting between them. The germline V gene has CDR1 SGHAT and CDR2 FQNNGV. Here the CDR3 reads CASSSRGGEGGPYNEQFF. CDR3 coding DNA: TGTGCCAGCAGCTCCCGCGGGGGCGAGGGGGGCCCCTACAATGAGCAGTTCTTC.

The V and J genes are TRBV27 and TRBJ1-3; D gene uncertain. The V gene lost 8 bases and the J gene lost 4 bases, with 6 bases spanning the gap. This CDR3 is 11 amino acids long. Germline V gene data show CDR1 as MNHEY and CDR2 as SMNVEV (reference sequence). The CDR3 loop reads CASRLGNTIYF. The CDR3 bases are TGTGCCAGCCGATTAGGAAACACCATATATTTT.

Only one count was recorded for this clone. The chain uses TRBV5-1 and TRBJ1-2; the D is unclear. V was trimmed by 4 bases and J by 0 bases, leaving 7 bases between them. CDR1 and CDR2 (germline): SGHRS, YFSETQ. The CDR3 loop spans 13 amino acids. DNA for the CDR3: TGCGCCAGCAGCCCCGGAGCTAACTATGGCTACACCTTC. Translating it yields CASSPGANYGYTF.

V and J are TRBV4-1 and TRBJ1-2, with D maybe TRBD1 (6 bases). Germline V CDR1 and CDR2: MGHRA, YSYEKL. The V and J ends lost 1 base and 2 bases respectively, with 14 bases between them. The CDR3 sequence is 16 residues long. The CDR3 nucleotides read TGCGCCAGCAGCCAAGGTGGGGGGGCAGGCAACTATGGCTACACCTTC. Protein sequence: CASSQGGGAGNYGYTF.

The chain combines TRBV11-3 with TRBJ2-3, with 7 bases fitting TRBD2. Germline CDR1 is SGHNT and CDR2 is YENEEA. The CDR3 spans 14 residues. V lost 4 bases to trimming and J lost 0 bases; unmatched junction nucleotides: 1. The CDR3 DNA follows: TGTGCCAGCAGCTGGACTAGTAGCACAGATACGCAGTATTTT. Its protein product is CASSWTSSTDTQYF.

CDR3 protein: CASSHRSWGRSTNYGYTF. The CDR3 DNA reads as TGCGCCAGCAGTCATCGTTCTTGGGGCCGCAGCACGAACTATGGCTACACCTTC. J is TRBJ1-2 and V is TRBV23-1; tentative D call: TRBD1 (5 bases). TRBV23-1 is identified as an open reading frame with a role that is uncertain. The CDR3 extends over 18 amino acids. The V end was cut by 3 bases, the J end by 2 bases, with 22 bases between.

J is TRBJ2-1 and V is TRBV15; 8 nucleotides agree with TRBD1. The CDR3 sequence is 13 residues long. The germline CDR1 and CDR2 sequences are LNHNV and YYDKDF (reference sequence). With V trimmed by 8 bases and J by 4 bases, 4 bases remained unmatched. DNA of the CDR3: TGTGCCACCGGGACAGGTCCGTACAATGAGCAGTTCTTC. Amino acids: CATGTGPYNEQFF.

This chain uses TRBV5-1 with TRBJ2-2; D is ambiguous. V was trimmed by 5 bases and J by 0 bases, leaving 11 bases between them. Looked up from germline, CDR1 is SGHRS and CDR2 is YFSETQ. CDR3 length: 15 amino acids. CDR3 protein: CASRLGTANTGELFF. DNA of the CDR3: TGCGCCAGCAGATTAGGCACCGCGAACACCGGGGAGCTGTTTTTT.

The rearrangement uses TRBV9 and TRBJ2-5; a weak D match, TRBD2 (6 bases). Trimming stripped 0 bases from V and 3 bases from J, with 15 bases between. The germline gives CDR1 SGDLS, CDR2 YYNGEE. The CDR3 is made up of 16 amino acids. The CDR3 DNA reads TGTGCCAGCAGCGTAGGTATGATGGGACTCGAAGAGACCCAGTACTTC. It yields the protein CASSVGMMGLEETQYF.

V is TRBV14 and J is TRBJ2-1; D might be TRBD2 (6 bases). With 5 bases removed from V and 6 bases from J, the gap between germline ends came to 8 bases. In germline, CDR1 is SGHDN, CDR2 FVKESK. This CDR3 has 12 residues. CDR3 loop: CASSAGSNEQFF. The CDR3 nucleotides are TGTGCCAGCAGCGCGGGGAGCAATGAGCAGTTCTTC.

V gene TRBV10-2 combines with J gene TRBJ2-3; tentative D call: TRBD2 (6 bases). This CDR3 contains 13 residues. V lost 4 bases, J lost 6 bases, and 11 bases lay in between. The germline CDR1 and CDR2 sequences are WSHSY and SAAADI. The CDR3 DNA is TGCGCCAGCAGTGTGACCCGGGGGGATACGCAGTATTTT. It encodes CASSVTRGDTQYF.